A selection of T cell receptor beta chains follows, all from one sample in a study of identical twins. TCRdb recomputed calls from the 5' RACE reads with MiXCR, one row per CDR3 protein. Seen here are hundreds of thousands of distinct CDR3 sequences, approximately 8.5% observed once, and the top ten hold less than 2.5%. The same sample was also used in a study of yellow fever vaccine responses in identical twins.

Sequenced input: memory (CD45RO+) T cells sorted from blood. All receptors derive from a woman under 30 in good health. Each CDR3 is given with its conserved first and last residue. D genes are given only for firm matches. Rows give clone size only sometimes, using once, few, many, or a class for an expanded clone.

j_call: TRBJ2-1
d_call: -
clone_size: many
v_call: TRBV12-3/TRBV12-4
cdr3_nt: TGTGCCAGCAGATACTCGACCTCGTCGGGCAATGAGCAGTTCTTC
cdr3_aa: CASRYSTSSGNEQFF

j_call: TRBJ1-2
d_call: TRBD1
clone_size: many
v_call: TRBV10-3
cdr3_nt: TGTGCCATCAGTGGGGACAGGGGCAATGGCTACACCTTC
cdr3_aa: CAISGDRGNGYTF

j_call: TRBJ1-6
d_call: TRBD1
clone_size: few
v_call: TRBV28
cdr3_nt: TGTGCCAGCAGTCTATTGACAGGGGTTAATTCACCCCTCCACTTT
cdr3_aa: CASSLLTGVNSPLHF

j_call: TRBJ2-1
d_call: -
clone_size: many
v_call: TRBV2
cdr3_nt: TGTGCCAGCAGAGGTCGGGAGCAGTTCTTC
cdr3_aa: CASRGREQFF

j_call: TRBJ1-1
d_call: -
clone_size: -
v_call: TRBV5-1
cdr3_nt: TGCGCCAGCAGCTTGGTGGCCGAATTAGGCACTGAAGCTTTCTTT
cdr3_aa: CASSLVAELGTEAFF

j_call: TRBJ2-3
d_call: TRBD2
clone_size: many
v_call: TRBV4-2
cdr3_nt: TGTGCCAGCAGCACAGGGACTAGCGGGGGGGCCATCACAGATACGCAGTATTTT
cdr3_aa: CASSTGTSGGAITDTQYF

j_call: TRBJ1-1
d_call: -
clone_size: many
v_call: TRBV12-3/TRBV12-4
cdr3_nt: TGTGCCAGCAGTCACGGACTGGAGAACACTGAAGCTTTCTTT
cdr3_aa: CASSHGLENTEAFF

j_call: TRBJ2-1
d_call: TRBD2
clone_size: few
v_call: TRBV2
cdr3_nt: TGTGCCAGCAGTGAAGGACTAGCGGGAGGGCAGGCTGAGCAGTTCTTC
cdr3_aa: CASSEGLAGGQAEQFF

j_call: TRBJ2-1
d_call: -
clone_size: many
v_call: TRBV6-4
cdr3_nt: TGTGCCAGCAGTGACTCCTCCGAGGGTAGCAATGAGCAGTTCTTC
cdr3_aa: CASSDSSEGSNEQFF

j_call: TRBJ2-1
d_call: TRBD2
clone_size: many
v_call: TRBV12-3/TRBV12-4
cdr3_nt: TGTGCCAGCAGTCCCCCACTAGCGAGGAACAATGAGCAGTTCTTC
cdr3_aa: CASSPPLARNNEQFF

j_call: TRBJ2-3
d_call: -
clone_size: -
v_call: TRBV5-5
cdr3_nt: TGTGCCAGCAGCTTGGGCTACAGGGTTGGCACAGATACGCAGTATTTT
cdr3_aa: CASSLGYRVGTDTQYF

j_call: TRBJ2-1
d_call: -
clone_size: -
v_call: TRBV18
cdr3_nt: TGTGCCAGCTCAGCAACGGATCCGGCGGGTGAGCAGTTCTTC
cdr3_aa: CASSATDPAGEQFF

j_call: TRBJ2-3
d_call: -
clone_size: many
v_call: TRBV2
cdr3_nt: TGTGCCAGCAAGGCGGCAGATACGCAGTATTTT
cdr3_aa: CASKAADTQYF

j_call: TRBJ1-2
d_call: -
clone_size: -
v_call: TRBV5-6
cdr3_nt: TGTGCCAGCAGCCGTCCCGGGGAGGACTATGGCTACACCTTC
cdr3_aa: CASSRPGEDYGYTF

j_call: TRBJ1-1
d_call: -
clone_size: -
v_call: TRBV28
cdr3_nt: TGTGCCAGCAGTTTAGGGCAGGGAAAAGCTTTCTTT
cdr3_aa: CASSLGQGKAFF

j_call: TRBJ1-1
d_call: -
clone_size: many
v_call: TRBV5-5
cdr3_nt: TGTGCCAGCAGCCACGAAGGGGAAACTGAAGCTTTCTTT
cdr3_aa: CASSHEGETEAFF

j_call: TRBJ2-3
d_call: -
clone_size: many
v_call: TRBV6-1
cdr3_nt: TGTGCCAGCACTCTGGGGGGGCGGAGCACAGATACGCAGTATTTT
cdr3_aa: CASTLGGRSTDTQYF

j_call: TRBJ2-5
d_call: -
clone_size: few
v_call: TRBV18
cdr3_nt: TGTGCCAGCTCACTCGACAGGAACCTCCAAGAGACCCAGTACTTC
cdr3_aa: CASSLDRNLQETQYF

j_call: TRBJ1-1
d_call: -
clone_size: -
v_call: TRBV29-1
cdr3_nt: TGCAGCGTTGGTGAGAACACTGAAGCTTTCTTT
cdr3_aa: CSVGENTEAFF

j_call: TRBJ2-1
d_call: TRBD1
clone_size: many
v_call: TRBV29-1
cdr3_nt: TGCAGCGTTGGGACAGGGAGGATCTACAATGAGCAGTTCTTC
cdr3_aa: CSVGTGRIYNEQFF

j_call: TRBJ2-1
d_call: TRBD2
clone_size: few
v_call: TRBV11-1
cdr3_nt: TGTGCCAGCAGCCGTGCCGGTAGCGGGGGATTCTCCTACAATGAGCAGTTCTTC
cdr3_aa: CASSRAGSGGFSYNEQFF

j_call: TRBJ1-1
d_call: -
clone_size: many
v_call: TRBV12-3/TRBV12-4
cdr3_nt: TGTGCCAGCAGTTTGGGATCCCCCACTGAAGCTTTCTTT
cdr3_aa: CASSLGSPTEAFF

j_call: TRBJ2-7
d_call: -
clone_size: many
v_call: TRBV28
cdr3_nt: TGTGCCAGTGCCACTCCCCCTCGAGGGAGGTTCTCCTACGAGCAGTACTTC
cdr3_aa: CASATPPRGRFSYEQYF

j_call: TRBJ2-4
d_call: -
clone_size: few
v_call: TRBV28
cdr3_nt: TGTGCCAGCAGCCCCCGACAGGGACTGGCCAAAAACATTCAGTACTTC
cdr3_aa: CASSPRQGLAKNIQYF

j_call: TRBJ2-3
d_call: -
clone_size: -
v_call: TRBV6-1
cdr3_nt: TGTGCCAGCAATAGTCTAGCGAGGCCAGATACGCAGTATTTT
cdr3_aa: CASNSLARPDTQYF

j_call: TRBJ2-1
d_call: TRBD1
clone_size: few
v_call: TRBV20-1
cdr3_nt: TGCAGGGTAAAACCCGGGACAGGTGACCTCTACAATGAGCAGTTCTTC
cdr3_aa: CRVKPGTGDLYNEQFF

j_call: TRBJ2-6
d_call: TRBD1
clone_size: -
v_call: TRBV9
cdr3_nt: TGTGCCAGCAGCCCCTCAGGGGGCCCCCACTCTGGGGCCAACGTCCTGACTTTC
cdr3_aa: CASSPSGGPHSGANVLTF

j_call: TRBJ2-3
d_call: -
clone_size: many
v_call: TRBV5-1
cdr3_nt: TGTGCCAGCAGCTCTAGCACAGATACGCAGTATTTT
cdr3_aa: CASSSSTDTQYF

j_call: TRBJ2-6
d_call: -
clone_size: many
v_call: TRBV5-1
cdr3_nt: TGCGCCAGCAGCTCAAAGACAGGCGCCGCTGGGGCCAACGTCCTGACTTTC
cdr3_aa: CASSSKTGAAGANVLTF

j_call: TRBJ1-1
d_call: -
clone_size: few
v_call: TRBV7-9
cdr3_nt: TGTGCCAGCAGCTTTGGGGGTATTAGGGCGAACACTGAAGCTTTCTTT
cdr3_aa: CASSFGGIRANTEAFF

j_call: TRBJ2-1
d_call: TRBD2
clone_size: many
v_call: TRBV20-1
cdr3_nt: TGCAGTGCTAGAGTCCGGACTAGCGGCAACAATGAGCAGTTCTTC
cdr3_aa: CSARVRTSGNNEQFF

j_call: TRBJ2-2
d_call: -
clone_size: few
v_call: TRBV7-9
cdr3_nt: TGTGCCAGCAGCCCAATATCCACCGGGGAGCTGTTTTTT
cdr3_aa: CASSPISTGELFF

j_call: TRBJ2-2
d_call: -
clone_size: many
v_call: TRBV7-6
cdr3_nt: TGTGCCAGCAGCCCTTCGGGCACCGGGGAGCTGTTTTTT
cdr3_aa: CASSPSGTGELFF

j_call: TRBJ2-1
d_call: -
clone_size: many
v_call: TRBV11-2
cdr3_nt: TGTGCCAGCAGCCCATCCCCTCTAGGGCACAATGAGCAGTTCTTC
cdr3_aa: CASSPSPLGHNEQFF

j_call: TRBJ2-7
d_call: -
clone_size: few
v_call: TRBV7-9
cdr3_nt: TGTGCCAGCAGCCCGGGGGGCGTTGCCGCCTACGAGCAGTACTTC
cdr3_aa: CASSPGGVAAYEQYF

j_call: TRBJ1-2
d_call: -
clone_size: -
v_call: TRBV7-9
cdr3_nt: TGTGCCAGCAGCTTAGAGGCCGGACGGAGCAACTATGGCTACACCTTC
cdr3_aa: CASSLEAGRSNYGYTF

j_call: TRBJ2-7
d_call: -
clone_size: many
v_call: TRBV29-1
cdr3_nt: TGCAGCGTTCTCGCTGACAGCTACGAGCAGTACTTC
cdr3_aa: CSVLADSYEQYF

j_call: TRBJ2-2
d_call: TRBD1
clone_size: -
v_call: TRBV3-1
cdr3_nt: TGTGCCAGCAGCCAAGGGACAGGGGTGGCCGGGGAGCTGTTTTTT
cdr3_aa: CASSQGTGVAGELFF

j_call: TRBJ2-3
d_call: -
clone_size: many
v_call: TRBV9
cdr3_nt: TGTGCCAGCAGCAACCAATTCCTCCAAGATACGCAGTATTTT
cdr3_aa: CASSNQFLQDTQYF

j_call: TRBJ2-3
d_call: TRBD2
clone_size: few
v_call: TRBV20-1
cdr3_nt: TGCAGTGCTAGGGGGACTAGCCGCAGCACAGATACGCAGTATTTT
cdr3_aa: CSARGTSRSTDTQYF

j_call: TRBJ2-7
d_call: TRBD1
clone_size: -
v_call: TRBV12-3/TRBV12-4
cdr3_nt: TGTGCCAGCAGCCCGACGGGACAGGACTACGAGCAGTACTTC
cdr3_aa: CASSPTGQDYEQYF

j_call: TRBJ2-2
d_call: -
clone_size: many
v_call: TRBV14
cdr3_nt: TGTGCCAGCAGCCAAAAGTTATCGGACAGGAACACCGGGGAGCTGTTTTTT
cdr3_aa: CASSQKLSDRNTGELFF

j_call: TRBJ2-1
d_call: -
clone_size: many
v_call: TRBV7-8
cdr3_nt: TGTGCCAGCCGGTCCGGGACTCGGGGAGACAATGAGCAGTTCTTC
cdr3_aa: CASRSGTRGDNEQFF

j_call: TRBJ2-7
d_call: TRBD2
clone_size: many
v_call: TRBV5-1
cdr3_nt: TGCGCCAGCAGCTCCAACGTACCGGGACTAGCGGGAGGAGTCTCCTCCTACGAGCAGTACTTC
cdr3_aa: CASSSNVPGLAGGVSSYEQYF

j_call: TRBJ2-7
d_call: -
clone_size: many
v_call: TRBV11-2
cdr3_nt: TGTGCCAGCACCCAAAGGCCGACTACGAAGAACTACGAGCAGTACTTC
cdr3_aa: CASTQRPTTKNYEQYF

j_call: TRBJ1-5
d_call: -
clone_size: -
v_call: TRBV10-3
cdr3_nt: TGTGCCATCAGTGAGTCGAGGGGGGATCAGCCCCAGCATTTT
cdr3_aa: CAISESRGDQPQHF

j_call: TRBJ1-6
d_call: -
clone_size: few
v_call: TRBV6-1
cdr3_nt: TGTGCCAGCAGCAGACAGGACTCCCTTGCCTCTAATTCACCCCTCCACTTT
cdr3_aa: CASSRQDSLASNSPLHF

j_call: TRBJ1-5
d_call: -
clone_size: -
v_call: TRBV21-1
cdr3_nt: TGTGCCAGCAGCAAAGCCGGGACAGGGGGCGAACAAATTAATCAGCCCCAGCATTTT
cdr3_aa: CASSKAGTGGEQINQPQHF

j_call: TRBJ2-7
d_call: TRBD2
clone_size: many
v_call: TRBV5-1
cdr3_nt: TGCGCCAGCAGCTCGGGGGGCTACGAGCAGTACTTC
cdr3_aa: CASSSGGYEQYF

j_call: TRBJ2-3
d_call: -
clone_size: -
v_call: TRBV25-1
cdr3_nt: TGTGCCAGCGCCCCCGGGGGGCATAGGACAGATACGCAGTATTTT
cdr3_aa: CASAPGGHRTDTQYF

j_call: TRBJ2-1
d_call: -
clone_size: -
v_call: TRBV3-1
cdr3_nt: TGTGCCAGCAGCCCCACCCGGGGTAGTAATGAGCAGTTCTTC
cdr3_aa: CASSPTRGSNEQFF

j_call: TRBJ2-2
d_call: -
clone_size: -
v_call: TRBV19
cdr3_nt: TGTGCCAGTAGTCGGGCGGGAATAGGCACCGGGGAGCTGTTTTTT
cdr3_aa: CASSRAGIGTGELFF

j_call: TRBJ1-1
d_call: -
clone_size: few
v_call: TRBV10-3
cdr3_nt: TGTGCCATCAGGTACAGGGTGGAGGACACTGAAGCTTTCTTT
cdr3_aa: CAIRYRVEDTEAFF

j_call: TRBJ2-2
d_call: -
clone_size: -
v_call: TRBV3-1
cdr3_nt: TGTGCCAGCAGCCCAACATTACCGGGACTCAACACCGGGGAGCTGTTTTTT
cdr3_aa: CASSPTLPGLNTGELFF